This T cell receptor (beta chain) was identified in a study of monozygotic twins with inflammatory bowel disease. Findings and caveats of the study: Differing T cell subtypes remained indistinguishable. Whether twins were concordant or discordant made no difference to repertoire similarity, possibly from limited power.

As for this clonotype: Its antigen is as yet unknown.

CDR1 MGHRA and CDR2 YSYEKL come from the germline V gene. The CDR3 has 14 amino acids. TCRdb re-called the 5' RACE reads and catalogs CDR3 proteins one per entry, DNA excluded. This sample's table has roughly 300,000 distinct CDR3 sequences. This clonotype was sampled from a human donor with ulcerative colitis or Crohn's disease, or a healthy co-twin of an affected twin (not recorded which). The material sequenced was blood. The chain employs TRBV4-1 and TRBJ2-1; TCRdb names TRBD1, which stays unverified in the absence of DNA. CDR3 loop: CASSQEGGRGEQFF.